This T cell receptor beta chain was sequenced during a study of CD8 T cells in Susac syndrome. Findings and limits, study-wide: The TCR sequencing and HLA analysis in the study involved a relatively small number of individuals, as the study acknowledged.

Sequencing of TCR beta covered CD8+ and CD4+ T cells obtained from blood. The CD8+ and CD4+ T cells were isolated magnetically using a negative isolation approach, whereas the TEMRA cells were enriched by FACS. A quantity of about 0.5 to 1 ug RNA underwent reverse transcription using random hexamers. With immunoSEQ multiplex PCR, TCR beta CDR3 was amplified across 54 Vbeta and 13 Jbeta. MiXCR, run by TCRdb on the immunoSEQ multiplex PCR reads, gives a single entry per CDR3 protein. The table records tens of thousands of distinct CDR3 sequences, approximately 96% of them present only once. With 5 bases clipped from V and 8 bases from J, the junction kept 12 bases outside the gene matches. This CDR3 is 15 amino acids long. About this clonotype itself: Its antigen is not identified.

The chain couples TRBV12-3 or TRBV12-4 to TRBJ2-1; 7 nucleotides match TRBD1. The receptor's source is a human donor with multiple sclerosis. The sample taken for sequencing was CD4+ T cells from PBMCs. The DNA of the CDR3 is TGTGCCAGCAGTCCCCCGGGACAGAGGGCCGATGAGCAGTTCTTC. As protein: CASSPPGQRADEQFF.